Listed below are T cell receptor beta chains from one sample, sequenced in a study of T cell responses to AZD1222 COVID-19 vaccine. Libraries were prepared by immunoSEQ multiplex PCR; TCRdb keeps only in-frame clonotypes and omits some of them. The table shows 90,000 to 130,000 clones, with approximately 86% occurring only once. The starting material was peripheral blood, obtained on day 0 of AZD1222 vaccination. The receptors here all came from an adult in good health. Both conserved end residues are part of each CDR3.

CDR3aa	v_gene	j_gene
CASSSDLTIRAFF	TRBV28	TRBJ1-1
CASSVGGFAGNTEAFF	TRBV9	TRBJ1-1
CASSPGQGTIGELFF	TRBV7-9	TRBJ2-2
CASSQRPGTSMNTEAFF	TRBV3-1/TRBV3-2	TRBJ1-1
CASSPIEANVRQFF	TRBV18	TRBJ2-1
CATSDFSTGRTTGELFF	TRBV24-1	TRBJ2-2
CSAGPSTDTQYF	TRBV29-1	TRBJ2-3
CASGGYTGRGRETQYF	TRBV28	TRBJ2-5
CASSARGGEYSNQPQHF	TRBV2	TRBJ1-5
CASSEATADQPQHF	TRBV2	TRBJ1-5
CSVEGGSDGYTF	TRBV29-1	TRBJ1-2
CASSPAWGGETQYF	TRBV7-9	TRBJ2-5
CAWILTGQGSYEQYF	TRBV30	TRBJ2-7
CATSGGTSAQETQYF	TRBV15	TRBJ2-5
CASSQGTGGSPLHF	TRBV5-1	TRBJ1-6